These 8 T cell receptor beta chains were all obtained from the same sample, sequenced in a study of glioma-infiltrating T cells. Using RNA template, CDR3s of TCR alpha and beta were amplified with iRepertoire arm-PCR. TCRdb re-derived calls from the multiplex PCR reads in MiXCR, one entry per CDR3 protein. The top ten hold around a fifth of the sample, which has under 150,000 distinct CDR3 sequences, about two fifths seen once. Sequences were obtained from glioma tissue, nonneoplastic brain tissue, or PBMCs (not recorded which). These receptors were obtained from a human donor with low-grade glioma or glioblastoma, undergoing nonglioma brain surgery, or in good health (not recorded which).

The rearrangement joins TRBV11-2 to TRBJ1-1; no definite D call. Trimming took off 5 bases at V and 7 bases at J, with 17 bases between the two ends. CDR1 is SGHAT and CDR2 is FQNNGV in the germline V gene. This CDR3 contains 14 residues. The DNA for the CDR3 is TGTGCCAGCAGCCAATTCTTTCGAGGAGATGAAGCTTTCTTT. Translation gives CASSQFFRGDEAFF.

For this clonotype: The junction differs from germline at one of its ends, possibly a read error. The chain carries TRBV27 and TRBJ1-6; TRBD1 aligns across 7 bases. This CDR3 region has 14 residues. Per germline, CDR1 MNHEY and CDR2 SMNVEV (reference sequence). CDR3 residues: CTSRATGKGPPLHF. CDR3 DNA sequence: TGTACCAGCAGGGCGACAGGGAAGGGTCCACCCCTCCACTTT.

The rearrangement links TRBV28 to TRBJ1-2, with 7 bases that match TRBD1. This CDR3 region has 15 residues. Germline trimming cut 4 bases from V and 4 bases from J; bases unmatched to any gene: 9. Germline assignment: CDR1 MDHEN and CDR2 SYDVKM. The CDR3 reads CASSSSPGQSYGYTF. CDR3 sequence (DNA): TGTGCCAGCAGTTCCAGCCCGGGACAGTCCTATGGCTACACCTTC.

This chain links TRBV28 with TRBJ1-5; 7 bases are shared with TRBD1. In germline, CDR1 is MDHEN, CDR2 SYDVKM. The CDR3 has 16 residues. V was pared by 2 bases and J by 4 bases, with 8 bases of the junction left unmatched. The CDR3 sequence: CASSLVQGGNNQPQHF. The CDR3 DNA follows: TGTGCCAGCAGTTTAGTCCAGGGGGGAAATAATCAGCCCCAGCATTTT.

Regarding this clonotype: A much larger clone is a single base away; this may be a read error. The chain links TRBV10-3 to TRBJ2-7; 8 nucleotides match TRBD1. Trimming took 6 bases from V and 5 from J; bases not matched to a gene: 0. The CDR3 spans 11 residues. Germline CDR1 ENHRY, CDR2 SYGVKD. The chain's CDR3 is CAIRDRDEQYF. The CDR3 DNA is TGTGCCATCAGGGACAGGGACGAGCAGTACTTC.

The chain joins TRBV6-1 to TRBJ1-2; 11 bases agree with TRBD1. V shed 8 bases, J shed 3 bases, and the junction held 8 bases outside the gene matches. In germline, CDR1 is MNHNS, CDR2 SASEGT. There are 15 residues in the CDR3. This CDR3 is CASSTGTGGDYGYTF. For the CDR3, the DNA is TGTGCCAGCTCCACCGGGACAGGGGGAGACTATGGCTACACCTTC.

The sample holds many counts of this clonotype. CDR3 sequence (DNA): TGTGCCAGCAGTAAGGGGGACCCCACAGATACGCAGTATTTT. Protein sequence: CASSKGDPTDTQYF. V and J are TRBV6-1 and TRBJ2-3; possibly TRBD1 for D (6 bases). Germline V gene data show CDR1 as MNHNS and CDR2 as SASEGT. The V end was cut by 5 bases, the J end by 2 bases, with 11 bases between. The CDR3 has 14 residues.

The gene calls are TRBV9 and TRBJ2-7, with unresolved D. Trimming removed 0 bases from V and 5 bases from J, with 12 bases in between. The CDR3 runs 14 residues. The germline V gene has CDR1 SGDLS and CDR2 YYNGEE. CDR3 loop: CASSVDPSTHEQYF. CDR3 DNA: TGTGCCAGCAGCGTAGATCCTAGTACCCACGAGCAGTACTTC.